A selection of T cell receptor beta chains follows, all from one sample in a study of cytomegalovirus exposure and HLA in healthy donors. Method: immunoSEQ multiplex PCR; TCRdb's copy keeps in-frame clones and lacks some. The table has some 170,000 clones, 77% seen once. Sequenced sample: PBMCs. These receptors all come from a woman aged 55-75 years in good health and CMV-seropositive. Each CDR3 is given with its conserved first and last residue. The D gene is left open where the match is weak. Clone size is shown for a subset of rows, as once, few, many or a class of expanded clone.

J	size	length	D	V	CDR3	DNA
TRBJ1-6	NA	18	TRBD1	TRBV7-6	CASSPRGQGGTRNSPLHF	TGTGCCAGCAGCCCCCGGGGGCAGGGGGGAACTCGAAACTCACCCCTCCACTTT
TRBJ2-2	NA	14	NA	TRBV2	CASSGVRGTGELFF	TGTGCCAGCAGTGGAGTCAGGGGTACCGGGGAGCTGTTTTTT
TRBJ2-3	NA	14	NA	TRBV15	CATNAGQSTDTQYF	TGTGCCACCAATGCGGGACAGAGCACAGATACGCAGTATTTT
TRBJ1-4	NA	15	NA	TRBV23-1	CASSPDQGSNEKLFF	TGCGCCAGCAGTCCCGACCAGGGCTCAAATGAAAAACTGTTTTTT
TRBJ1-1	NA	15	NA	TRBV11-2	CASSLAQALGTEAFF	TGTGCCAGCAGCTTGGCCCAGGCGTTGGGCACTGAAGCTTTCTTT
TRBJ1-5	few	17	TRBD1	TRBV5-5	CASSLATGQFRNQPQHF	TGTGCCAGCAGCTTGGCTACGGGACAGTTCCGCAATCAGCCCCAGCATTTT
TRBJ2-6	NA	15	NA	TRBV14	CASSRDLAGANVLTF	TGTGCCAGCAGCCGGGACTTAGCTGGGGCCAACGTCCTGACTTTC
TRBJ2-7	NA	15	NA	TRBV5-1	CASSFGGLPSYEQYF	TGCGCCAGCAGCTTCGGGGGGCTTCCCTCCTACGAGCAGTACTTC
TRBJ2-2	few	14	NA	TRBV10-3	CAISEPTGPGELFF	TGTGCCATCAGTGAGCCTACAGGGCCCGGGGAGCTGTTTTTT
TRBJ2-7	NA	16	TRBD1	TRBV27	CASNPPRTGDIYEQYF	TGTGCCAGCAATCCCCCCAGGACAGGTGATATCTACGAGCAGTACTTC
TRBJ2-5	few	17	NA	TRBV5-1	CASSSPRQKIGQETQYF	TGCGCCAGCAGCAGCCCCAGGCAGAAGATCGGCCAAGAGACCCAGTACTTC
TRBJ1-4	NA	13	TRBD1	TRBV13	CASSIGQGEKLFF	TGTGCCAGCAGTATCGGACAGGGGGAAAAACTGTTTTTT
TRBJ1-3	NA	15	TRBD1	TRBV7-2	CASSSGQAPGNTIYF	TGTGCCAGCAGCTCCGGACAGGCACCTGGAAACACCATATATTTT
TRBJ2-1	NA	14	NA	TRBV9	CASSPEGNYNEQFF	TGTGCCAGCAGCCCCGAGGGAAACTACAATGAGCAGTTCTTC
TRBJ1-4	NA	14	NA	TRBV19	CASSPGIWDEKLFF	TGTGCCAGTTCCCCGGGAATTTGGGATGAAAAACTGTTTTTT
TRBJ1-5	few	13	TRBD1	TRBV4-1	CASSHGQEQPQHF	TGCGCCAGCAGCCATGGACAGGAACAGCCCCAGCATTTT
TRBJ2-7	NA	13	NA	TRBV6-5	CASSYSGHYEQYF	TGTGCCAGCAGTTACTCAGGACATTACGAGCAGTACTTC
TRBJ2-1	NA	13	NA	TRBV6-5	CASRPGAYNEQFF	TGTGCCAGCAGGCCCGGAGCCTACAATGAGCAGTTCTTC
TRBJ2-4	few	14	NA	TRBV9	CASSGGVSKNIQYF	TGTGCCAGCAGCGGCGGGGTCTCCAAAAACATTCAGTACTTC
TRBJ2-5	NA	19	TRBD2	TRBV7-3	CASSLNPPSGGSLKETQYF	TGTGCCAGCAGCTTAAATCCCCCTAGCGGGGGGTCTCTCAAAGAGACCCAGTACTTC